Following are 4 T cell receptor beta chains from one sample sequenced in a study of T cells after yellow fever vaccination. TCRdb reprocessed the 5' RACE reads via MiXCR and lists one record per CDR3 protein. Among 250,000 to 300,000 distinct CDR3 sequences listed, around 4.9% were seen once. This specimen was CD4+ T cells sorted from PBMCs, taken on the day of the yellow fever booster vaccination. These receptors all stem from a man aged 18-30 years who received the YFV17D yellow fever vaccine.

This clonotype was seen a few times. This sequence joins TRBV7-9 and TRBJ2-5; 8 bases agree with TRBD2. The ends lost 4 bases at V and 2 bases at J; junction bases unmatched: 3. The germline gives CDR1 SEHNR, CDR2 FQNEAQ (reference sequence). This CDR3 contains 14 residues. The CDR3 sequence: CASSYSGDQETQYF. CDR3 DNA: TGTGCCAGCAGCTATAGCGGGGATCAAGAGACCCAGTACTTC.

This clonotype occurred a few times. One junction end disagrees with the germline gene, perhaps due to a read error. The gene calls are TRBV7-9 and TRBJ2-5; weak D call: TRBD2 (8 bases). The CDR3 consists of 12 residues. Per the germline V gene, CDR1 is SEHNR and CDR2 is FQNEAQ (reference sequence). The CDR3 coding sequence is TGTGCCAGCAGCCCCGCGGGGGGACAGCCAGGCTTC. It translates to CASSPAGGQPGF.

This sequence joins TRBV5-4 and TRBJ2-3; 7 bases line up with TRBD1. With V trimmed by 4 bases and J by 6 bases, 5 bases remained unmatched. The CDR3 length is 13 residues. The germline V gene has CDR1 SGHNT and CDR2 YYREEE (reference sequence). The CDR3 region is CASSQTGSDTQYF. In DNA, the CDR3 is TGTGCCAGCAGCCAGACAGGGTCGGATACGCAGTATTTT.

This clonotype was seen only a few times. V and J are TRBV5-1 and TRBJ1-2; TRBD1 aligns across 9 bases. V gave up 4 bases and J gave up 8 bases; unmatched junction bases: 15. CDR3 length equals 16 residues. CDR1 SGHRS and CDR2 YFSETQ come from the germline V gene. The CDR3 DNA is TGCGCCAGCAGCGAGACCGGTTACCGGGACAGGGAAGGCTACACCTTC. Translated: CASSETGYRDREGYTF.